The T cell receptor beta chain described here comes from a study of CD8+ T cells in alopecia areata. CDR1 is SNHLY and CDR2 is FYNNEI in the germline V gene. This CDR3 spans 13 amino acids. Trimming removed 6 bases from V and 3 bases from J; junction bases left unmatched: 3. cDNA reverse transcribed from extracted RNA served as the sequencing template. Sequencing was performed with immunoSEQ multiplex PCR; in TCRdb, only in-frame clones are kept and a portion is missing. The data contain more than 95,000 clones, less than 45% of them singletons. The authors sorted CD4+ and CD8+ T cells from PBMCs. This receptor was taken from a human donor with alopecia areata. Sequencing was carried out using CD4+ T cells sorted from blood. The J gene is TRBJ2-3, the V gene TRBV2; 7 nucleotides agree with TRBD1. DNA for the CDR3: TGTGCCAGCAGCACAGGGGAAACAGATACGCAGTATTTT. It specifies CASSTGETDTQYF.